These 20 T cell receptor beta chains came from one sample sequenced in a study of OX40 agonist ivuxolimab in advanced cancers. Only in-frame clones appear in the TCRdb table, and some are missing; sequencing was by immunoSEQ multiplex PCR. The sample holds 55,000 to 70,000 clones; 70% to 90% are singletons and the top ten take about 5.1%. The sequences come from CD4+ or CD8+ T cells sorted from blood, collected in a trial of the OX40 agonist ivuxolimab. Receptors were obtained from an adult with an advanced solid tumor such as melanoma, head and neck, liver or kidney cancer.

The gene calls are TRBV14 and TRBJ2-7, with 15 positions matching TRBD2. With 4 bases clipped from V and 1 base from J, the junction kept 2 bases outside the gene matches. CDR1 SGHDN and CDR2 FVKESK come from the germline V gene. The CDR3 length is 16 residues. DNA of the CDR3: TGTGCCAGCAGCCCCGGGACTAGCGGGAGGTCCTACGAGCAGTACTTC. Amino acids: CASSPGTSGRSYEQYF.

V usage is TRBV6-5 and J usage is TRBJ2-3, with 7 bases fitting TRBD2. This CDR3 is built from 15 residues. Germline V gene data show CDR1 as MNHEY and CDR2 as SVGAGI. After removal of 8 bases from V and 1 base from J, the junction contained 9 bases not matched to a gene. CDR3 protein: CASRREGLGTDTQYF. CDR3 in DNA: TGTGCCAGCCGAAGGGAGGGCCTTGGCACAGATACGCAGTATTTT.

This chain joins TRBV2 and TRBJ2-2; D may correspond to TRBD1 or TRBD2 (5 bases each). The V gene lost 7 bases and the J gene lost 7 bases, with 16 bases spanning the gap. The CDR3 consists of 14 residues. The germline V gene encodes CDR1 SNHLY and CDR2 FYNNEI. CDR3 DNA sequence: TGTGCCAGCAAGGCCGGGACCTTGGGCGGGGAGCTGTTTTTT. The encoded protein is CASKAGTLGGELFF.

The count of this clone is one. The chain employs TRBV10-3 and TRBJ2-7; the match to TRBD2 covers 7 bases. Germline assignment: CDR1 ENHRY and CDR2 SYGVKD. CDR3 length equals 15 residues. With 6 bases clipped from V and 2 bases from J, the junction kept 10 bases outside the gene matches. CDR3: CAISASGHETYEQYF. CDR3 coding DNA: TGTGCCATCAGCGCTAGCGGTCACGAAACCTACGAGCAGTACTTC.

V usage is TRBV27 and J usage is TRBJ1-1; 11 positions match TRBD1. The trim removed 0 bases at V and 10 bases at J, leaving 7 bases unmatched. This CDR3 is built from 15 residues. Germline values: CDR1 MNHEY, CDR2 SMNVEV (reference sequence). The CDR3 DNA sequence: TGTGCCAGCAGTTTATCTTTTGAGGACAGGGGGCGAGCTTTCTTT. Protein sequence: CASSLSFEDRGRAFF.

The chain is built from TRBV9 and TRBJ2-1; 8 nucleotides match TRBD1. J was trimmed by 5 bases and V by 4 bases; bases with no gene match: 11. CDR3 length: 16 residues. CDR1 SGDLS and CDR2 YYNGEE come from the germline V gene. CDR3 region: CASSFRTGNSDNEQFF. The DNA for the CDR3 is TGTGCCAGCAGCTTCCGGACAGGGAATTCGGACAATGAGCAGTTCTTC.

The rearrangement uses TRBV5-1 and TRBJ1-3; TRBD1 is a possible D gene (5 bases). This CDR3 is built from 16 residues. V lost 1 base and J lost 3, with 14 bases in between. CDR1 and CDR2 from the germline V gene are SGHRS and YFSETQ. CDR3 in amino acids: CASSLHGGVGGNTIYF. Written as DNA, the CDR3 is TGCGCCAGCAGCTTGCATGGAGGGGTCGGTGGAAACACCATATATTTT.

J is TRBJ2-4 and V is TRBV11-2; perhaps TRBD1 as D (5 bases). V lost 0 bases to trimming and J lost 8 bases, with 11 bases between them. CDR1 and CDR2 (germline): SGHAT, FQNNGV. The CDR3 consists of 14 residues. Written as DNA, the CDR3 is TGTGCCAGCAGCTTAGAAGTTGGACAAGACATTCAGTACTTC. Its translation is CASSLEVGQDIQYF.

This chain's CDR3 is CASSQDTSGSYNEQFF. The CDR3 DNA follows: TGCGCCAGCAGCCAAGATACTAGCGGGAGCTACAATGAGCAGTTCTTC. The chain joins TRBV4-1 to TRBJ2-1; TRBD2 aligns across 11 bases. Germline loops: CDR1 MGHRA, CDR2 YSYEKL. The V gene end was trimmed by 0 bases and the J gene end by 3 bases; junction bases not matched to a gene: 1. This CDR3 is 16 amino acids long.

V is TRBV4-1 and J is TRBJ2-7, with D possibly being TRBD2 (5 bases). The CDR3 totals 15 residues. Germline values: CDR1 MGHRA, CDR2 YSYEKL. The ends were cut back, 2 bases at V and 6 bases at J, with 17 bases in the middle. The CDR3 is CASSQFSRDQFEQYF. CDR3 DNA sequence: TGCGCCAGCAGCCAATTTTCACGGGATCAATTCGAGCAGTACTTC.

This clone is a singleton in its sample. The chain is built from TRBV6-5 and TRBJ2-5; the D gene is possibly TRBD2 (5 bases). From germline, CDR1 is MNHEY and CDR2 SVGAGI. This CDR3 spans 12 amino acids. V was shortened by 4 bases and J by 2 bases, with 5 bases between the two germline ends. The CDR3: CASSSGQETQYF. CDR3 in DNA: TGTGCCAGCAGTTCGGGGCAAGAGACCCAGTACTTC.

This clone was counted only a few times. The genes are TRBV28 and TRBJ1-5; possible D gene TRBD1, 6 bases. The germline V and J ends were trimmed by 6 bases and 7 bases, with 13 bases remaining between them. The CDR3 covers 13 residues. Germline-derived CDR1 and CDR2 are MDHEN and SYDVKM. Here the CDR3 reads CASSAGEGQPQHF. The DNA of the CDR3 is TGTGCCAGCAGCGCAGGGGAGGGGCAGCCCCAGCATTTT.

This clone has just a few counts. The rearrangement joins TRBV18 to TRBJ1-1; TRBD1 might be the D (6 bases). Trimming cost V 3 bases and J 6 bases, with 20 bases left between them. The germline V gene encodes CDR1 KGHSH and CDR2 LQKENI. The CDR3 covers 16 residues. The CDR3 coding sequence is TGTGCCAGCTCACCTCGTGGGGGGCGGATAGAGGCTGAAGCTTTCTTT. Its translation is CASSPRGGRIEAEAFF.

The gene calls are TRBV11-2 and TRBJ2-2; D is unresolved. Looked up from germline, CDR1 is SGHAT and CDR2 is FQNNGV. V was pared by 1 base and J by 6 bases, with 9 bases between. The CDR3 is 14 residues long. The CDR3: CASSLVVLAGELFF. The DNA for the CDR3 is TGTGCCAGCAGCTTAGTGGTCCTGGCCGGGGAGCTGTTTTTT.

The chain combines TRBV19 with TRBJ2-3, with D possibly matching TRBD2 (5 bases). CDR1 LNHDA and CDR2 SQIVND come from the germline V gene (reference sequence). Deletions cut 8 bases from V and 2 bases from J, with 17 bases between. The CDR3 spans 15 residues. The CDR3 coding sequence is TGTGCCAGTTCGACTACCCCGCAGGACACAGATACGCAGTATTTT. Translation gives CASSTTPQDTDTQYF.

This clone was observed once. The junction does not match germline at one end; this may be a read error. The genes are TRBV28 and TRBJ1-1, with no clear D. Germline V gene sequence: CDR1 MDHEN, CDR2 SYDVKM. The CDR3 length is 16 residues. CDR3 in DNA: TGTGCCAGTAGTTTTAAGAAAGGGTTTATGAACACTGAAGCTTTCTTT. Translating gives CASSFKKGFMNTEAFF.

This chain links TRBV6-1 with TRBJ1-6; D may be TRBD1 (6 bases). The CDR3 sequence is 18 residues long. CDR1 is MNHNS, CDR2 SASEGT, per germline. V lost 6 bases to trimming and J lost 8 bases, with 26 bases between them. Here the CDR3 reads CASREHLTYTGQYSPLHF. The CDR3, as DNA: TGTGCCAGCAGAGAACACCTAACCTATACCGGACAGTATTCACCCCTCCACTTT.

The CDR3 is CASSSTGANQPQHF. CDR3 nucleotide sequence: TGTGCCAGCAGTTCGACAGGGGCAAATCAGCCCCAGCATTTT. The chain uses TRBV28 and TRBJ1-5, with TRBD1 matching over 8 bases. This CDR3 is built from 14 residues. J lost 4 bases, V lost 4 bases, and 3 bases had no gene match. Germline loops: CDR1 MDHEN, CDR2 SYDVKM. Based on the CDR3 plus reference TRBV28 and TRBJ1-5, the full variable domain is DVKVTQSSRYLVKRTGEKVFLECVQDMDHENMFWYRQDPGLGLRLIYFSYDVKMKEKGDIPEGYSVSREKKERFSLILESASTNQTSMYLCASSSTGANQPQHFGDGTRLSIL.

The rearrangement joins TRBV5-6 to TRBJ2-7, with 9 bases aligning to TRBD1. The CDR3 spans 15 residues. Germline V gene lookup returns CDR1 SGHDT and CDR2 YYEEEE. Germline trimming cut 2 bases from V and 4 bases from J; bases unmatched to any gene: 7. In DNA form, the CDR3 reads TGTGCCAGCAGCTTAAAGGGACAGGGTAGTTACGAGCAGTACTTC. It translates to CASSLKGQGSYEQYF. Combining the CDR3 with reference TRBV5-6 and TRBJ2-7 gives the whole variable domain DAGVTQSPTHLIKTRGQQVTLRCSPKSGHDTVSWYQQALGQGPQFIFQYYEEEERQRGNFPDRFSGHQFPNYSSELNVNALLLGDSALYLCASSLKGQGSYEQYFGPGTRLTVT.

In this sample, this clone turned up a few times. The chain has TRBV5-1 and TRBJ2-2; maybe TRBD1 (7 bases). Trimming removed 3 bases from V and 2 bases from J, with 11 bases in between. This CDR3 contains 15 residues. Germline CDR1 and CDR2: SGHRS and YFSETQ. The CDR3 region is CASSWGDRNTGELFF. For the CDR3, the DNA is TGCGCCAGCAGCTGGGGGGACAGAAACACCGGGGAGCTGTTTTTT.